Below are 10 T cell receptor beta chains sequenced from a single sample in a study of blood T cell repertoires in COVID-19. This table comes from immunoSEQ multiplex PCR, and its TCRdb copy is limited to in-frame clones, with some not included. The repertoire includes about 220,000 clones, approximately 90% of them detected once, and approximately 2.4% sits in the top ten. The specimen was PBMCs or T cells enriched from blood (not recorded which). These receptor sequences come from a woman aged 25 to 45 with acute COVID-19.

The chain employs TRBV12-3 or TRBV12-4 and TRBJ1-1, with TRBD1 as a possible D gene (6 bases). Trimming left V 6 bases short and J 1 base short, with 6 bases between. The CDR3 has 12 amino acids. CDR3 region: CASRGGNTEAFF. The DNA for the CDR3 is TGTGCCAGCAGAGGGGGGAACACTGAAGCTTTCTTT.

J is TRBJ2-1 and V is TRBV7-2; TRBD2 matches at 10 bases. This CDR3 region has 16 residues. Trimming at V came to 3 bases and at J to 10 bases, leaving 12 bases not matched to a gene. Germline assignment: CDR1 SGHTA and CDR2 FQGNSA. The DNA for the CDR3 is TGTGCCAGCAGCTTCATTTTAGCGGGGGGTAACGGGGAGCAGTTCTTC. This translates into CASSFILAGGNGEQFF.

This chain uses TRBV5-8 with TRBJ2-2, with TRBD2 as a possible D gene (5 bases). Germline-derived CDR1 and CDR2 are SGHTS and YDEGEE. This CDR3 spans 16 amino acids. V lost 4 bases to trimming and J lost 4 bases, with 17 bases between them. This CDR3 is CASSLRDSTSTGELFF. CDR3 coding DNA: TGTGCCAGCAGCCTCCGGGATTCGACGAGCACCGGGGAGCTGTTTTTT.

V usage is TRBV6-1 and J usage is TRBJ1-3; D might be TRBD1 (6 bases). This CDR3 region has 16 residues. In germline, CDR1 is MNHNS, CDR2 SASEGT. Trimming pared 0 bases from V and 1 base from J, leaving 10 bases between. The DNA of the CDR3 is TGTGCCAGCAGTGAAGCGCCCGACAGGTCTGGAAACACCATATATTTT. It specifies CASSEAPDRSGNTIYF.

The sample holds a few counts of this clone. The rearrangement uses TRBV5-8 and TRBJ2-7; weak D call: TRBD1 (6 bases). CDR1 and CDR2 (germline): SGHTS, YDEGEE. The ends were cut back, 9 bases at V and 3 bases at J, with 10 bases in the middle. The CDR3 has 11 residues. CDR3 nucleotide sequence: TGTGCCAAATCAGGGGTCTACGAGCAGTACTTC. It is translated as CAKSGVYEQYF.

V usage is TRBV5-1 and J usage is TRBJ1-4; D may be TRBD1 (5 bases). The germline V gene has CDR1 SGHRS and CDR2 YFSETQ. Deletions cut 3 bases from V and 0 bases from J, with 6 bases between. The CDR3 spans 14 residues. CDR3 protein: CASSWGATNEKLFF. DNA of the CDR3: TGCGCCAGCAGCTGGGGGGCAACTAATGAAAAACTGTTTTTT. The full variable domain, its missing parts supplied by reference TRBV5-1 and TRBJ1-4, is KAGVTQTPRYLIKTRGQQVTLSCSPISGHRSVSWYQQTPGQGLQFLFEYFSETQRNKGNFPGRFSGRQFSNSRSEMNVSTLELGDSALYLCASSWGATNEKLFFGSGTQLSVL.

The V gene is TRBV19, the J gene TRBJ1-5, with D unresolved. Trimming shortened V by 3 bases and J by 5 bases, and 14 bases separated the two germline ends. CDR3 length equals 15 residues. CDR1 and CDR2 from the germline V gene are LNHDA and SQIVND (reference sequence). The DNA of the CDR3 is TGTGCCAGTAGTATTGAGAGGCGGAGGGATCAGCCCCAGCATTTT. Its translation: CASSIERRRDQPQHF. Full variable domain (remainder filled in from reference TRBV19 and TRBJ1-5): DGGITQSPKYLFRKEGQNVTLSCEQNLNHDAMYWYRQDPGQGLRLIYYSQIVNDFQKGDIAEGYSVSREKKESFPLTVTSAQKNPTAFYLCASSIERRRDQPQHFGDGTRLSIL.

J is TRBJ2-1 and V is TRBV4-2; TRBD2 is a possible D gene (5 bases). The CDR3 length is 16 residues. V lost 0 bases and J lost 5, with 14 bases in between. Germline CDR1 and CDR2: LGHNA and YNFKEQ. CDR3 loop: CASSQDAGRVDNEQFF. CDR3 sequence (DNA): TGTGCCAGCAGCCAAGATGCGGGTAGGGTTGACAATGAGCAGTTCTTC.

Here the CDR3 reads CASSQGQGAGNTIYF. The CDR3 coding sequence is TGCGCCAGCAGCCAAGGCCAGGGTGCGGGAAACACCATATATTTT. The gene calls are TRBV4-1 and TRBJ1-3, with D possibly TRBD1 on 5 matching bases. CDR1 and CDR2 from the germline V gene are MGHRA and YSYEKL. Trimming took off 1 base at V and 4 bases at J, with 11 bases between the two ends. This CDR3 contains 15 residues.

This chain joins TRBV6-6 and TRBJ1-1, with D maybe TRBD1 (6 bases). V lost 6 bases to trimming and J lost 5 bases, with 19 bases between them. Germline lookup yields CDR1 MNHNY and CDR2 SVGAGI (reference sequence). The CDR3 has 15 amino acids. The CDR3 here is CASSPEGRGVTEAFF. For the CDR3, the DNA is TGTGCCAGCAGCCCCGAGGGCAGGGGTGTTACTGAAGCTTTCTTT.